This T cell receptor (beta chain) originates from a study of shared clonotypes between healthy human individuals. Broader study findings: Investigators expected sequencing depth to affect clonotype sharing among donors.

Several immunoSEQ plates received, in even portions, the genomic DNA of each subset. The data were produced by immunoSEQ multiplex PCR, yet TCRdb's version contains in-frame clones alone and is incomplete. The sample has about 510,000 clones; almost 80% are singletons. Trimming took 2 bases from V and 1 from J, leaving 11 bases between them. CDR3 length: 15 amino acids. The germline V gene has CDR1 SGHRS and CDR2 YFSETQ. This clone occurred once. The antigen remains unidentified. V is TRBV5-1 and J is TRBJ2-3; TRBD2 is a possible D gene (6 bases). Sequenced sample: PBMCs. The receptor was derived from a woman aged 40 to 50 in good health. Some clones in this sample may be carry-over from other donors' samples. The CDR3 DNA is TGCGCCAGCAGCTTAGGGGCTAGCGGCACAGATACGCAGTATTTT. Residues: CASSLGASGTDTQYF.